This T cell receptor (beta chain) was documented in a study of T cells after yellow fever vaccination. Each CDR3 protein is one row after TCRdb ran MiXCR on the 5' RACE reads. In the table there are about 350,000 distinct CDR3 sequences, about 7.8% of which are singletons. Study-wide points: The study found a weaker secondary response that peaked faster, day 5 versus 15. Contaminants from the bulk population, in the form of abundant clonotypes, could be found in FACS-sorted repertoires. Clonotypes found in both CD4 and CD8 compartments made up a small share. Booster sampling recovered most clones from primary vaccination (96% CD4, 80% to 90% CD8).

Trimming cost V 6 bases and J 0 bases; bases outside gene matches: 5. The CDR3 runs to 15 residues. CDR1 is MNHEY, CDR2 SMNVEV, per germline (reference sequence). In this sample, this clonotype turned up a few times. The antigen is unknown. The specimen was PBMCs, collected roughly 47 days after the first yellow fever vaccination. The rearrangement links TRBV27 to TRBJ1-5; 7 bases are shared with TRBD1. The source is a man aged 18 to 30 who received the YFV17D yellow fever vaccine. The CDR3 protein is CASRTGQSSNQPQHF. The CDR3 DNA reads as TGTGCCAGCAGAACGGGACAGTCTAGCAATCAGCCCCAGCATTTT.